This TCR beta chain was recovered during a study of T cell repertoires in ileal Crohn's disease. Overall study results and limits: Active smokers at surgery had more clonal expansions than non-smokers.

Adults with ileal or ileocolonic Crohn's disease and an indication for resection were eligible. Roughly 500 nanograms of biopsy DNA per sample underwent TCRB immunosequencing. Sequencing used immunoSEQ multiplex PCR; TCRdb keeps in-frame clones, though not all of them. Among some 16,000 clones listed, about 80% were seen once. Trimming cost V 3 bases and J 4 bases, with 12 bases left between them. This CDR3 comprises 13 residues. Germline-derived CDR1 and CDR2 are GTSNPN and SVGIG (reference sequence). Concerning this clone itself: Its antigen is as yet unknown.

The receptor was derived from an adult with Crohn's disease. The sequencing sample was made of ileal tissue. The chain is built from TRBV30 and TRBJ1-1; the D gene is possibly TRBD1 (6 bases). In DNA, the CDR3 is TGTGCCTGGAGGAGTAACAGGGCCACTGAAGCTTTCTTT. This encodes CAWRSNRATEAFF.